The 31 T cell receptor beta chains in this list originate from one sample, sequenced in a study of blood T cell repertoires in COVID-19. Generated by immunoSEQ multiplex PCR, the TCRdb table keeps only in-frame clones and is missing some. Of 310,000 or so clones listed, around nine tenths were seen once; the top ten hold under 6%. Input material: PBMCs or T cells enriched from blood (not recorded which). These receptors originate from a woman younger than 45 who had recovered from COVID-19.

There are a few counts of this clone. The rearrangement links TRBV28 to TRBJ1-2; possibly TRBD1 for D (5 bases). CDR3 size: 15 residues. Germline lookup yields CDR1 MDHEN and CDR2 SYDVKM. Trimming cost V 4 bases and J 6 bases, with 18 bases left between them. CDR3 residues: CASSSPGTGNDGYTF. DNA of the CDR3: TGTGCCAGCAGTTCTCCCGGGACTGGGAATGATGGCTACACCTTC.

The chain employs TRBV4-1 and TRBJ2-3; D ambiguous. V lost 1 base, J lost 9 bases, and 14 bases lay in between. Germline loops: CDR1 MGHRA, CDR2 YSYEKL. This CDR3 contains 14 residues. In nucleotides, the CDR3 is TGCGCCAGCAGCCAAGCCAATCGGGTTGACACGCAGTATTTT. It encodes CASSQANRVDTQYF.

The chain is built from TRBV4-2 and TRBJ2-5; 7 positions agree with TRBD2. CDR1 is LGHNA and CDR2 is YNFKEQ in the germline V gene. The CDR3 is 13 amino acids. Losses at the gene ends were 0 bases for V and 13 bases for J; bases not matched to a gene: 8. The CDR3 protein is CASSQDGAGEGYF. CDR3 nucleotides: TGTGCCAGCAGCCAAGACGGGGCCGGGGAGGGGTACTTC.

The rearrangement joins TRBV3-1 (or the pseudogene TRBV3-2) to TRBJ2-5; D is unclear. CDR1 is LGHDT and CDR2 is YNNKEL in the germline V gene (reference sequence). The CDR3 is made up of 14 amino acids. The V end lost 1 base, the J end lost 2 bases, and 8 bases lay between the germline ends. Here the CDR3 reads CASSQVLEQETQYF. The CDR3 DNA follows: TGTGCCAGCAGCCAAGTACTTGAGCAAGAGACCCAGTACTTC.

As DNA, the CDR3 is TGTGCCAGCAGTTGGGGACAGGGGGCTGATGGCTACACCTTC. It codes for CASSWGQGADGYTF. The chain uses TRBV27 and TRBJ1-2; 12 bases fit TRBD1. Germline trimming cut 4 bases from V and 6 bases from J; bases unmatched to any gene: 3. Germline V gene data show CDR1 as MNHEY and CDR2 as SMNVEV (reference sequence). The CDR3 runs to 14 residues.

The V gene is TRBV20-1, the J gene TRBJ2-7; TRBD2 might be the D (5 bases). V was trimmed by 3 bases and J by 6 bases, leaving 18 bases between them. Looked up from germline, CDR1 is DFQATT and CDR2 is SNEGSKA (reference sequence). The CDR3 is 14 residues long. The CDR3: CSASARPSSGEQYF. The CDR3 DNA reads as TGCAGTGCTAGTGCTCGACCGTCAAGCGGCGAGCAGTACTTC.

This chain joins TRBV5-1 and TRBJ1-3; 9 bases line up with TRBD1. CDR3 size: 15 residues. Losses at the gene ends were 4 bases for V and 4 bases for J; bases not matched to a gene: 6. Germline-derived CDR1 and CDR2 are SGHRS and YFSETQ. This CDR3 reads CASSPWTGEGNTIYF. In DNA form, the CDR3 reads TGCGCCAGCAGCCCATGGACAGGGGAGGGAAACACCATATATTTT. The complete variable domain, with remaining parts taken from reference TRBV5-1 and TRBJ1-3, reads KAGVTQTPRYLIKTRGQQVTLSCSPISGHRSVSWYQQTPGQGLQFLFEYFSETQRNKGNFPGRFSGRQFSNSRSEMNVSTLELGDSALYLCASSPWTGEGNTIYFGEGSWLTVV.

This clone was detected only once. This sequence joins TRBV7-3 and TRBJ2-2, with 12 bases lining up with TRBD2. CDR1 and CDR2 (germline): SGHTA, FQGTGA. The CDR3 is made up of 16 amino acids. V lost 5 bases, J lost 3 bases, and 4 bases stayed unmatched. The CDR3 DNA follows: TGTGCCAGCAGCGCCCGGACTAGCGGGGACACCGGGGAGCTGTTTTTT. It yields the protein CASSARTSGDTGELFF.

V and J are TRBV3-1 (or the pseudogene TRBV3-2) and TRBJ2-5; a possible D gene is TRBD1 (5 bases). Trimming removed 0 bases at V and 4 bases at J, with 12 bases between. Germline lookup yields CDR1 LGHDT and CDR2 YNNKEL (reference sequence). The CDR3 runs 15 residues. DNA of the CDR3: TGTGCCAGCAGCCAAGATCGCCGCAGGGCAGAGACCCAGTACTTC. This codes for CASSQDRRRAETQYF.

V usage is TRBV4-1 and J usage is TRBJ2-7; the match to TRBD1 covers 9 bases. Germline V CDR1 and CDR2: MGHRA, YSYEKL. The CDR3 runs to 15 residues. Trimming removed 3 bases from V and 5 bases from J; junction bases left unmatched: 8. In DNA form, the CDR3 reads TGCGCCAGCAGCCAGAGACAGGGGGGTTTTCACGAGCAGTACTTC. It encodes CASSQRQGGFHEQYF.

The chain has TRBV5-1 and TRBJ2-5, with 11 bases lining up with TRBD2. V dropped 4 bases and J dropped 0; count of bases not matched to a gene: 5. This CDR3 contains 16 residues. The germline gives CDR1 SGHRS, CDR2 YFSETQ. The CDR3 is CASSLRLAGNQETQYF. The CDR3, as DNA: TGCGCCAGCAGCCTGAGACTAGCGGGGAACCAAGAGACCCAGTACTTC.

This clone was picked up one time. The chain uses TRBV29-1 and TRBJ1-1, with a weak D call TRBD1 (6 bases). CDR1 and CDR2 from the germline V gene are SQVTM and ANQGSEA. V was clipped by 7 bases and J by 0 bases, with 12 bases between them. CDR3 size: 13 residues. In DNA form, the CDR3 reads TGCAGCGGCCGCGGGGGCATGAACACTGAAGCTTTCTTT. Its protein product is CSGRGGMNTEAFF.

The chain recombines TRBV2 with TRBJ1-5; 7 nucleotides align to TRBD1. J lost 4 bases, V lost 3 bases, and 3 bases had no gene match. The CDR3 covers 14 residues. Germline V lookup: CDR1 SNHLY, CDR2 FYNNEI. The CDR3 loop reads CASSEVQGNQPQHF. The CDR3 DNA reads as TGTGCCAGCAGTGAGGTACAGGGGAATCAGCCCCAGCATTTT.

The V call is TRBV4-3, the J call TRBJ1-2; D may be TRBD1 (6 bases). Looked up from germline, CDR1 is LGHNA and CDR2 is YSLEER. The CDR3 length is 15 residues. Trimming took 0 bases from V and 5 from J, leaving 13 bases between them. CDR3 bases: TGCGCCAGCAGCCAAGATGGGGGGGCTAGGTATGGCTACACCTTC. Amino acids: CASSQDGGARYGYTF.

The chain links TRBV29-1 to TRBJ1-2; D is uncertain. Germline CDR1 and CDR2: SQVTM and ANQGSEA. V gave up 4 bases and J gave up 4 bases, with 7 bases separating them. There are 11 residues in the CDR3. CDR3 protein: CSVVRVYGYTF. In DNA form, the CDR3 reads TGCAGCGTTGTAAGAGTCTATGGCTACACCTTC. Full variable domain (remainder filled in from reference TRBV29-1 and TRBJ1-2): SAVISQKPSRDICQRGTSLTIQCQVDSQVTMMFWYRQQPGQSLTLIATANQGSEATYESGFVIDKFPISRPNLTFSTLTVSNMSPEDSSIYLCSVVRVYGYTFGSGTRLTVV.

This rearrangement joins TRBV5-4 to TRBJ2-2, with TRBD1 matching over 11 bases. The V gene end was trimmed by 4 bases and the J gene end by 7 bases; junction bases not matched to a gene: 6. CDR3 length: 15 residues. CDR1 SGHNT and CDR2 YYREEE come from the germline V gene (reference sequence). CDR3 DNA: TGTGCCAGCAGCCGGGACAGGGGGTTTCGCGGGGAGCTGTTTTTT. It specifies CASSRDRGFRGELFF.

In the case of this clone: At the DNA level, this CDR3 is encoded by other sequences in the same sample as well. V gene TRBV27 combines with J gene TRBJ1-2, with 11 positions matching TRBD1. J lost 4 bases, V lost 4 bases, and 2 bases had no gene match. This CDR3 region has 14 residues. The germline CDR1 and CDR2 sequences are MNHEY and SMNVEV (reference sequence). The CDR3 sequence is CASSWGQGGYGYTF. The DNA of the CDR3 is TGTGCCAGCAGTTGGGGACAGGGGGGCTATGGCTACACCTTC.

The chain uses TRBV19 and TRBJ1-2, with D uncertain. This CDR3 contains 11 residues. In germline, CDR1 is LNHDA, CDR2 SQIVND (reference sequence). Trimming cost V 10 bases and J 5 bases, with 11 bases left between them. The CDR3 protein is CATRVRYGYTF. CDR3 DNA: TGTGCCACTAGGGTTCGGTATGGCTACACCTTC.

V is TRBV7-2 and J is TRBJ1-1; no definite D call. CDR3 size: 12 residues. The germline V and J ends were trimmed by 6 bases and 7 bases, with 12 bases remaining between them. Germline loops: CDR1 SGHTA, CDR2 FQGNSA. The CDR3 DNA sequence: TGTGCCAGCAGACCCACACCGGGTGAAGCTTTCTTT. Protein sequence: CASRPTPGEAFF.

This clone appeared once. The CDR3 DNA reads TGCAGTGCTTGGGACAGACCTAAACTGTTTTTT. It translates to CSAWDRPKLFF. V usage is TRBV20-1 and J usage is TRBJ1-4, with 7 positions matching TRBD1. Germline V gene data show CDR1 as DFQATT and CDR2 as SNEGSKA (reference sequence). The CDR3 totals 11 residues. The V gene end was trimmed by 5 bases and the J gene end by 11 bases; junction bases not matched to a gene: 5.

The chain has TRBV30 and TRBJ2-2, with TRBD1 as a possible D gene (5 bases). This CDR3 region has 14 residues. V was cut by 2 bases and J by 6 bases, with 13 bases left in between. CDR1 is GTSNPN and CDR2 is SVGIG in the germline V gene (reference sequence). CDR3 loop: CAWSRRGGAGELFF. The DNA for the CDR3 is TGTGCCTGGAGTAGAAGGGGTGGAGCCGGGGAGCTGTTTTTT.

V is TRBV19 and J is TRBJ1-1; D is uncertain. V shed 5 bases and J shed 0 bases, with 10 bases lying between them. CDR1 and CDR2 (germline): LNHDA, SQIVND (reference sequence). The length of the CDR3 is 14 residues. The CDR3, as DNA: TGTGCCAGTAGTGGCGGTGCCCTGAACACTGAAGCTTTCTTT. It translates to CASSGGALNTEAFF. The full variable domain, completed using reference TRBV19 and TRBJ1-1, is DGGITQSPKYLFRKEGQNVTLSCEQNLNHDAMYWYRQDPGQGLRLIYYSQIVNDFQKGDIAEGYSVSREKKESFPLTVTSAQKNPTAFYLCASSGGALNTEAFFGQGTRLTVV.

The chain is built from TRBV2 and TRBJ1-2; possibly TRBD1 for D (5 bases). The CDR3 has 12 amino acids. The V gene lost 8 bases and the J gene lost 4 bases, with 11 bases spanning the gap. Germline V gene data show CDR1 as SNHLY and CDR2 as FYNNEI. The CDR3 region has the DNA TGTGCCAGCCAGAGGGACTTCTATGGCTACACCTTC. Protein sequence: CASQRDFYGYTF.

The CDR3 is CASSLGGGMNNQPQHF. In nucleotides, the CDR3 is TGTGCCAGTAGTCTCGGGGGAGGGATGAACAATCAGCCCCAGCATTTT. The chain employs TRBV19 and TRBJ1-5; TRBD1 might be the D (5 bases). V lost 5 bases and J lost 3, with 17 bases in between. CDR3 length: 16 residues. Germline values: CDR1 LNHDA, CDR2 SQIVND (reference sequence).

The rearrangement links TRBV5-5 to TRBJ2-7; TRBD2 aligns across 14 bases. The J segment lost 4 bases and the V segment lost 0 bases, leaving 0 bases of the junction unmatched. The CDR3 totals 15 residues. Germline V gene sequence: CDR1 SGHKS, CDR2 YYEKEE (reference sequence). As DNA, the CDR3 is TGTGCCAGCAGCTTGGGGACTAGCGGGGGGTACGAGCAGTACTTC. Its translation is CASSLGTSGGYEQYF.

The CDR3, as DNA: TGTGCCAGCAGCTTTGAGAGACTAGCGGGTCAACAGTACTTC. Amino acids: CASSFERLAGQQYF. The chain uses TRBV11-2 and TRBJ2-5; 10 positions agree with TRBD2. V shed 3 bases, J shed 11 bases, and the junction held 9 bases outside the gene matches. The CDR3 has 14 amino acids. Germline values: CDR1 SGHAT, CDR2 FQNNGV. The complete variable domain, with remaining parts taken from reference TRBV11-2 and TRBJ2-5, reads EAGVAQSPRYKIIEKRQSVAFWCNPISGHATLYWYQQILGQGPKLLIQFQNNGVVDDSQLPKDRFSAERLKGVDSTLKIQPAKLEDSAVYLCASSFERLAGQQYFGPGTRLLVL.

The chain couples TRBV9 to TRBJ1-1; the match to TRBD1 covers 8 bases. The CDR3 contains 16 residues. Germline-derived CDR1 and CDR2 are SGDLS and YYNGEE. The ends lost 4 bases at V and 1 base at J; junction bases unmatched: 9. The CDR3 DNA is TGTGCCAGCAGCCTTTTCAGGGGGCGGACGAACACTGAAGCTTTCTTT. Translated, it gives CASSLFRGRTNTEAFF.

About this clone: Germline and junction disagree at one end, which may indicate a read error. This rearrangement joins TRBV2 to TRBJ2-5; D is possibly TRBD1 (5 bases). This CDR3 is built from 11 residues. The V gene's germline CDR1 is SNHLY and CDR2 FYNNEI. Written as DNA, the CDR3 is TGTGCCAGCAGTGTCCAGGGCCTTCGTCACTTC. This gives the protein CASSVQGLRHF.

The rearrangement joins TRBV5-1 to TRBJ2-5; D might be TRBD1 (6 bases). The CDR3 is 13 residues long. Germline V gives CDR1 SGHRS, CDR2 YFSETQ. Trimming took 4 bases from V and 5 from J, leaving 12 bases between them. CDR3: CASSHGQTETQYF. The CDR3 coding sequence is TGCGCCAGCAGCCATGGACAGACGGAGACCCAGTACTTC.

The chain joins TRBV5-1 to TRBJ2-7, with D perhaps matching TRBD2 (5 bases). The V gene's germline CDR1 is SGHRS and CDR2 YFSETQ. The CDR3 covers 15 residues. V lost 6 bases and J lost 5, with 21 bases in between. Here the CDR3 reads CASTPHGVDRDEQYF. The CDR3 DNA sequence: TGCGCCAGCACCCCCCACGGGGTTGACCGGGACGAGCAGTACTTC.

The V call is TRBV29-1, the J call TRBJ1-4; TRBD1 matches at 9 bases. Per germline, CDR1 SQVTM and CDR2 ANQGSEA. There are 14 residues in the CDR3. Trimming cost V 1 base and J 7 bases; bases outside gene matches: 4. The CDR3 protein is CSVEADRGSEKLFF. As DNA, the CDR3 is TGCAGCGTTGAAGCTGACAGGGGGAGTGAAAAACTGTTTTTT.